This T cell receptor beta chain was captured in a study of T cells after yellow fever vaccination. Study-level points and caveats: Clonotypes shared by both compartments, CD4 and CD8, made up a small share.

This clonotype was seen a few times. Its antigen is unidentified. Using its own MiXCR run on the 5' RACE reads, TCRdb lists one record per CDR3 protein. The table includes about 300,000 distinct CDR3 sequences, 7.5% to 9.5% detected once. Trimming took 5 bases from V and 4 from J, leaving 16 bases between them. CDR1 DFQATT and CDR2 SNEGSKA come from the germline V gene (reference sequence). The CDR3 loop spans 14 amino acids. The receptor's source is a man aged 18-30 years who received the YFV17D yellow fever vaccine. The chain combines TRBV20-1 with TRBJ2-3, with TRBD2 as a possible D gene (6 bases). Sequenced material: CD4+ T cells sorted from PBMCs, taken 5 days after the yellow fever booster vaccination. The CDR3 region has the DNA TGCAGTGCTCTCCCCGGGGGTGGGGCAGATACGCAGTATTTT. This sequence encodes CSALPGGGADTQYF.